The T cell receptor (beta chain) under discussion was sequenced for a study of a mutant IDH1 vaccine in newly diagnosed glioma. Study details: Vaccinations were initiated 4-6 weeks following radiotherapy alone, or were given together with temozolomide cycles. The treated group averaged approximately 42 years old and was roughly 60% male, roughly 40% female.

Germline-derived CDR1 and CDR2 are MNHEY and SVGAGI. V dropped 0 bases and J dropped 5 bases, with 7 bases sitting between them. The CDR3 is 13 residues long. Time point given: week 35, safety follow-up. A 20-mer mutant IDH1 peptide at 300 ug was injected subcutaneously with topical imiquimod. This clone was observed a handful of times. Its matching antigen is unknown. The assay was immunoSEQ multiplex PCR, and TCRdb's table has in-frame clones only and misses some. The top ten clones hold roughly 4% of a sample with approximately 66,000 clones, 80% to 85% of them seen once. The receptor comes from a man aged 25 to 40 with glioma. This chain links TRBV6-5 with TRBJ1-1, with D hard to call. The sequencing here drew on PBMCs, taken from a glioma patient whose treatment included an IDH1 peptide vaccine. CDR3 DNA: TGTGCCAGCAGTTACTCTCGGGGAACTGAAGCTTTCTTT. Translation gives CASSYSRGTEAFF.